These 26 T cell receptor beta chains originate from one sample sequenced in a study of metastatic and nonmetastatic thyroid tumors (dated by TCRdb to 2020 to 2021). Library prep was done by PCR. Sequencing took place on an Illumina HiSeq 4000. Through fastp at Q25 and MiXCR, TCRdb rebuilt clones from the public reads, retaining in-frame beta chains. The table for this sample lists 35,000 to 50,000 clones; less than 20% of them were counted only once. The ten largest clones add up to around 9.9% of the sample. No treatment had been received by any patient before thyroid surgery. The sample was tumor tissue. The source of these receptors is a female donor with papillary thyroid cancer or a benign thyroid nodule (not recorded which). Some clones in this sample may be carry-over from other donors' samples.

Ten or more counts support this clone. V and J are TRBV7-8 and TRBJ2-1; D unclear. CDR1 is SGHVS, CDR2 FQNEAQ, per germline. V lost 5 bases and J 0 bases, leaving 11 bases between the germline ends. The CDR3 has 15 residues. As DNA, the CDR3 is TGTGCCAGCAGCAGGGATATGGGCTCCTACAATGAGCAGTTCTTC. Translation gives CASSRDMGSYNEQFF. Combining the CDR3 with reference TRBV7-8 and TRBJ2-1 gives the whole variable domain GAGVSQSPRYKVAKRGQDVALRCDPISGHVSLFWYQQALGQGPEFLTYFQNEAQLDKSGLPSDRFFAERPEGSVSTLKIQRTQQEDSAVYLCASSRDMGSYNEQFFGPGTRLTVL.

This clone came up many times. The chain combines TRBV15 with TRBJ1-1; 9 bases map to TRBD1. Trimming took 1 base from V and 11 from J; bases not matched to a gene: 14. There are 16 residues in the CDR3. Per germline, CDR1 LNHNV and CDR2 YYDKDF (reference sequence). This CDR3 is CATSRGETGGTKEAFF. CDR3 coding DNA: TGTGCCACCAGCAGAGGGGAGACAGGGGGAACGAAGGAGGCTTTCTTT. Full variable domain (remainder filled in from reference TRBV15 and TRBJ1-1): DAMVIQNPRYQVTQFGKPVTLSCSQTLNHNVMYWYQQKSSQAPKLLFHYYDKDFNNEADTPDNFQSRRPNTSFCFLDIRSPGLGDTAMYLCATSRGETGGTKEAFFGQGTRLTVV.

This clone has a count of ten or more. The chain couples TRBV2 to TRBJ2-1; 12 positions match TRBD2. Germline-derived CDR1 and CDR2 are SNHLY and FYNNEI. The CDR3 is made up of 13 amino acids. Trimming at V came to 8 bases and at J to 8 bases, leaving 4 bases not matched to a gene. CDR3 nucleotides: TGTGCCAGCCGACTAGCGGGAGACTATGAGCAGTTCTTC. Amino acids: CASRLAGDYEQFF.

This clone has a count of ten or more. The chain recombines TRBV30 with TRBJ1-2; 9 bases fit TRBD1. With V trimmed by 5 bases and J by 0 bases, 7 bases remained unmatched. Germline lookup yields CDR1 GTSNPN and CDR2 SVGIG (reference sequence). This CDR3 contains 15 residues. CDR3 residues: CAWLRDRASNYGYTF. In DNA form, the CDR3 reads TGTGCCTGGCTCCGGGACAGGGCCTCTAACTATGGCTACACCTTC.

This clone was seen ten or more times. The chain links TRBV6-2 or TRBV6-3 to TRBJ1-6; 8 positions agree with TRBD1. Trimming took 6 bases from V and 5 from J; bases not matched to a gene: 3. Germline lookup yields CDR1 MNHEY and CDR2 SVGEGT. The CDR3 extends over 14 amino acids. This chain's CDR3 is CASRRTGNNSPLHF. The CDR3 DNA follows: TGTGCCAGCAGAAGGACAGGGAATAATTCACCCCTCCACTTT.

In this sample, this clone turned up many times. The chain is built from TRBV28 and TRBJ1-1; 7 nucleotides match TRBD1. This CDR3 spans 12 amino acids. The J segment lost 6 bases and the V segment lost 6 bases, leaving 4 bases of the junction unmatched. The germline V gene encodes CDR1 MDHEN and CDR2 SYDVKM. The CDR3: CASSPTGPEAFF. In DNA, the CDR3 is TGTGCCAGCAGCCCGACAGGGCCTGAAGCTTTCTTT. Drawing the rest from reference TRBV28 and TRBJ1-1, the complete variable domain is DVKVTQSSRYLVKRTGEKVFLECVQDMDHENMFWYRQDPGLGLRLIYFSYDVKMKEKGDIPEGYSVSREKKERFSLILESASTNQTSMYLCASSPTGPEAFFGQGTRLTVV.

The rearrangement links TRBV30 to TRBJ1-5, with a weak D call TRBD1 (6 bases). V lost 0 bases and J 0 bases, leaving 9 bases between the germline ends. This CDR3 has 15 amino acids. Germline CDR1 and CDR2: GTSNPN and SVGIG (reference sequence). The CDR3 region is CAWSVKGDSNQPQHF. CDR3 sequence (DNA): TGTGCCTGGAGTGTAAAGGGGGATAGCAATCAGCCCCAGCATTTT.

The V gene is TRBV27, the J gene TRBJ1-2, with a weak D call TRBD1 (5 bases). The V end was cut by 6 bases, the J end by 0 bases, with 14 bases between. The CDR3 consists of 15 residues. Germline lookup yields CDR1 MNHEY and CDR2 SMNVEV (reference sequence). CDR3 nucleotides: TGTGCCAGCAGACAGTTGGGGGAAGCTAACTATGGCTACACCTTC. Encoded protein: CASRQLGEANYGYTF.

This clone appeared many times. The chain has TRBV4-1 and TRBJ2-1; D might be TRBD1 (5 bases). The germline CDR1 and CDR2 sequences are MGHRA and YSYEKL. CDR3 size: 15 residues. Trimming took 7 bases from V and 8 from J, leaving 21 bases between them. The CDR3 sequence is CASKTQVFNSDEQFF. The CDR3 coding sequence is TGCGCCAGCAAGACACAGGTTTTTAATTCCGATGAGCAGTTCTTC.

This clone occurred many times. The chain is built from TRBV6-1 and TRBJ2-7; 9 positions agree with TRBD1. Unmatched junction bases numbered 7, after V lost 8 bases and J lost 2 bases. The CDR3 spans 14 residues. From germline, CDR1 is MNHNS and CDR2 SASEGT. The CDR3 loop reads CASGTGSVPYEQYF. In nucleotides, the CDR3 is TGTGCCAGCGGGACAGGGTCGGTCCCCTACGAGCAGTACTTC.

To note about this clone: A read error may be the cause here, since a much bigger clone is one base away. The V and J genes are TRBV11-1 and TRBJ2-7; no clear D. The CDR3 covers 17 residues. Deletions cut 4 bases from V and 0 bases from J, with 19 bases between. Germline CDR1 SGHAT, CDR2 FQDESV (reference sequence). CDR3 sequence (DNA): TGTGCCAGCAGCTCCCTTCTCGGCAGTGCCGACTCCTACGAGCAGTACTTC. Amino acid sequence: CASSSLLGSADSYEQYF.

This clone was picked up many times. The chain employs TRBV9 and TRBJ1-1, with D perhaps matching TRBD1 (6 bases). Trimming took 4 bases from V and 5 from J, leaving 24 bases between them. Germline lookup yields CDR1 SGDLS and CDR2 YYNGEE. The CDR3 sequence is 17 residues long. Here the CDR3 DNA reads TGTGCCAGCAGCCCTTCTACAGGGATGTCATGGTCGACTGAAGCTTTCTTT. Protein: CASSPSTGMSWSTEAFF.

This clone showed up just a few times. The chain recombines TRBV5-4 with TRBJ2-5; no reliable D call. Germline V gene data show CDR1 as SGHNT and CDR2 as YYREEE (reference sequence). The CDR3 spans 15 residues. Trimming took off 0 bases at V and 4 bases at J, with 13 bases between the two ends. The CDR3 region has the DNA TGTGCCAGCAGCTTGGGGGTAGGGTTGGGAGAGACCCAGTACTTC. This gives the protein CASSLGVGLGETQYF.

This clone was recorded at least ten times. The chain links TRBV28 to TRBJ2-3; 7 bases agree with TRBD2. Germline V gene lookup returns CDR1 MDHEN and CDR2 SYDVKM. The CDR3 contains 15 residues. Trimming removed 7 bases from V and 0 bases from J; junction bases left unmatched: 7. The CDR3 sequence: CASKPSGTSTDTQYF. The CDR3 bases are TGTGCCAGCAAGCCCAGCGGGACTAGCACAGATACGCAGTATTTT. The full variable domain, completed using reference TRBV28 and TRBJ2-3, is DVKVTQSSRYLVKRTGEKVFLECVQDMDHENMFWYRQDPGLGLRLIYFSYDVKMKEKGDIPEGYSVSREKKERFSLILESASTNQTSMYLCASKPSGTSTDTQYFGPGTRLTVL.

The sample holds many counts of this clone. The genes are TRBV11-1 and TRBJ2-1; TRBD2 matches 9 bases. V lost 2 bases, J lost 10 bases, and 9 bases stayed unmatched. Per the germline V gene, CDR1 is SGHAT and CDR2 is FQDESV (reference sequence). This CDR3 comprises 15 residues. The CDR3 DNA reads TGTGCCAGCAGCTTAACAGGCGGGAGGGGTGCGGAGCAGTTCTTC. Its protein product is CASSLTGGRGAEQFF.

This clone was seen ten or more times. The V call is TRBV11-3, the J call TRBJ2-1; D is perhaps TRBD1 (6 bases). Germline CDR1 SGHNT, CDR2 YENEEA. V lost 4 bases, J lost 12 bases, and 10 bases lay in between. This CDR3 spans 11 amino acids. CDR3 DNA sequence: TGTGCCAGCAGCTGGTTGACAGGGCAGTTCTTC. Its protein product is CASSWLTGQFF. Using reference TRBV11-3 and TRBJ2-1 for the parts outside the CDR3, the full variable domain is EAGVVQSPRYKIIEKKQPVAFWCNPISGHNTLYWYLQNLGQGPELLIRYENEEAVDDSQLPKDRFSAERLKGVDSTLKIQPAELGDSAVYLCASSWLTGQFFGPGTRLTVL.

This clone was seen many times. A much larger clone sits a single nucleotide away, making a read error possible. The identical CDR3 is also encoded by other nucleotide sequences in the sample. This chain links TRBV19 with TRBJ1-2; TRBD1 agrees at 8 bases. J lost 2 bases, V lost 10 bases, and 12 bases had no gene match. The CDR3 runs to 15 residues. In germline, CDR1 is LNHDA, CDR2 SQIVND (reference sequence). CDR3 protein: CATYQRGQENYGYTF. Here the CDR3 DNA reads TGTGCCACCTACCAAAGGGGACAGGAGAACTATGGCTACACCTTC.

This clone was recorded many times. The V gene is TRBV14, the J gene TRBJ2-1; D is uncertain. In germline, CDR1 is SGHDN, CDR2 FVKESK. There are 13 residues in the CDR3. Trimming pared 4 bases from V and 5 bases from J, leaving 9 bases between. CDR3 sequence reads: CASSPTPHNEQFF. DNA of the CDR3: TGTGCCAGCAGCCCCACCCCCCACAATGAGCAGTTCTTC.

This clone showed up many times. A much larger clone is a single base away; this may be a read error. The chain couples TRBV27 to TRBJ2-7; no reliable D call. V lost 8 bases, J lost 0 bases, and 17 bases lay in between. Germline V CDR1 and CDR2: MNHEY, SMNVEV (reference sequence). The CDR3 is 15 amino acids. This CDR3 reads CASGSLGRFSYEQYF. The CDR3 nucleotides read TGTGCCAGCGGATCCTTGGGTCGTTTCTCCTACGAGCAGTACTTC.

This clone was seen a single time. This rearrangement joins TRBV9 to TRBJ2-2; D may be TRBD1 (5 bases). Germline V gene lookup returns CDR1 SGDLS and CDR2 YYNGEE. The CDR3 is 16 amino acids. The ends were cut back, 2 bases at V and 8 bases at J, with 19 bases in the middle. The CDR3 region has the DNA TGTGCCAGCAGCGTCTGGAGTACAGGTCCCTGGGGGGAGCTGTTTTTT. Its translation: CASSVWSTGPWGELFF.

Details on this clone: One base away lies a much larger clone, so this may be a sequencing read error. CDR3 sequence: CASSFLSSGTGVDEQFF. CDR3 nucleotides: TGTGCCAGCAGCTTTCTTTCGTCCGGGACAGGGGTCGATGAGCAGTTCTTC. The rearrangement uses TRBV11-2 and TRBJ2-1, with 10 bases aligning to TRBD1. CDR3 length: 17 residues. Trimming at V came to 3 bases and at J to 8 bases, leaving 13 bases not matched to a gene. CDR1 and CDR2 (germline): SGHAT, FQNNGV. Filled out from reference TRBV11-2 and TRBJ2-1, the complete variable domain reads EAGVAQSPRYKIIEKRQSVAFWCNPISGHATLYWYQQILGQGPKLLIQFQNNGVVDDSQLPKDRFSAERLKGVDSTLKIQPAKLEDSAVYLCASSFLSSGTGVDEQFFGPGTRLTVL.

This chain links TRBV20-1 with TRBJ2-7, with 10 bases fitting TRBD2. Per the germline V gene, CDR1 is DFQATT and CDR2 is SNEGSKA (reference sequence). The CDR3 covers 12 residues. With 4 bases clipped from V and 5 bases from J, the junction kept 2 bases outside the gene matches. CDR3: CSAIGLADEQYF. CDR3 coding DNA: TGCAGTGCTATTGGACTAGCGGACGAGCAGTACTTC.

This clone was counted many times. CDR3 bases: TGTGCCAGCAGCGTGCCTTGGACCGCGTGGGAGACCCAGTACTTC. Translating gives CASSVPWTAWETQYF. V gene TRBV9 combines with J gene TRBJ2-5; unclear D gene. V was clipped by 2 bases and J by 5 bases, with 16 bases between them. The CDR3 totals 15 residues. Germline CDR1 SGDLS, CDR2 YYNGEE.

This clone was detected a few times. It may be a read error: a sequence one base away is much more abundant. The J gene is TRBJ2-1, the V gene TRBV6-5, with D uncertain. V lost 2 bases and J lost 10, with 12 bases in between. The CDR3 runs to 13 residues. Germline CDR1 is MNHEY and CDR2 is SVGAGI. CDR3 protein: CASSYTAIPEQFF. The CDR3 DNA sequence: TGTGCCAGCAGTTACACAGCTATCCCCGAGCAGTTCTTC.

This clone was seen at least ten times. The chain recombines TRBV6-1 with TRBJ1-5; D ambiguous. Germline V lookup: CDR1 MNHNS, CDR2 SASEGT. The CDR3 is 12 amino acids. Between the trimmed V and J ends, which lost 6 bases and 0 bases, there was a span of 3 bases. The CDR3 reads CASRSSNQPQHF. CDR3 nucleotide sequence: TGTGCCAGCAGATCTAGCAATCAGCCCCAGCATTTT.

This clone was counted many times. The chain has TRBV6-5 and TRBJ2-5; a weak D match, TRBD1 (7 bases). Trimming pared 0 bases from V and 5 bases from J, leaving 16 bases between. Germline CDR1 reads MNHEY; CDR2 reads SVGAGI. The CDR3 length is 16 residues. CDR3 bases: TGTGCCAGCAGTTACTCCCGTCAGGGGGGTTCGGAGACCCAGTACTTC. As protein: CASSYSRQGGSETQYF.